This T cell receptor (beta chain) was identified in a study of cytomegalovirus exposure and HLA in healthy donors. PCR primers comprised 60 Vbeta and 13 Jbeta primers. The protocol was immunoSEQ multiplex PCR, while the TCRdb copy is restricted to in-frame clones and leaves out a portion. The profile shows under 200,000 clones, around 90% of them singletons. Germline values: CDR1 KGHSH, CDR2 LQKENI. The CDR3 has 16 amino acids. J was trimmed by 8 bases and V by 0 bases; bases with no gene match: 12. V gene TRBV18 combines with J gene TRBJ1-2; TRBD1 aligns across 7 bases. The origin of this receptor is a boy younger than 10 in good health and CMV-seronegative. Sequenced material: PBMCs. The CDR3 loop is CASSPPNEDRRGGYTF. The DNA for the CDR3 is TGTGCCAGCTCACCACCGAATGAGGACAGGAGGGGCGGCTACACCTTC.